These 19 T cell receptor beta chains originate from one sample sequenced in a study of blood T cell repertoires in COVID-19. Some clones are missing from TCRdb's copy, which holds only in-frame ones; the method was immunoSEQ multiplex PCR. The sample shows roughly 140,000 clones, 70% to 90% of them seen only once. The sequencing sample was made of peripheral blood. All receptors come from a man in his 70s with acute or convalescent COVID-19.

The chain carries TRBV13 and TRBJ2-7; 7 bases are shared with TRBD1. CDR1 is PRHDT and CDR2 is FYEKMQ in the germline V gene (reference sequence). V was pared by 4 bases and J by 6 bases, with 12 bases of the junction left unmatched. The CDR3 has 15 residues. CDR3 DNA sequence: TGTGCCAGCAGCTCCGGACCGGGACAGCCTACCGAGCAGTACTTC. Its protein is CASSSGPGQPTEQYF. Filled out from reference TRBV13 and TRBJ2-7, the complete variable domain reads AAGVIQSPRHLIKEKRETATLKCYPIPRHDTVYWYQQGPGQDPQFLISFYEKMQSDKGSIPDRFSAQQFSDYHSELNMSSLELGDSALYFCASSSGPGQPTEQYFGPGTRLTVT.

This chain connects TRBV7-2 to TRBJ2-1; 12 bases map to TRBD2. V shed 8 bases, J shed 2 bases, and the junction held 4 bases outside the gene matches. CDR1 and CDR2 from the germline V gene are SGHTA and FQGNSA. The CDR3 loop spans 15 amino acids. DNA for the CDR3: TGTGCCAGCCAAGGACTAGCGGGAACCTACAATGAGCAGTTCTTC. Amino acids: CASQGLAGTYNEQFF.

This chain connects TRBV7-2 to TRBJ2-1; 8 bases match TRBD2. Germline CDR1 is SGHTA and CDR2 is FQGNSA. The trim removed 2 bases at V and 10 bases at J, leaving 16 bases unmatched. The CDR3 contains 17 residues. The CDR3 nucleotides are TGTGCCAGCAGCTTAAATTTCGGACTAGCATCGGCAGGGGAGCAGTTCTTC. This codes for CASSLNFGLASAGEQFF.

The J gene is TRBJ2-1, the V gene TRBV4-3; TRBD2 agrees at 10 bases. The CDR3 is 16 residues long. Germline V gives CDR1 LGHNA, CDR2 YSLEER. With 1 base clipped from V and 5 bases from J, the junction kept 5 bases outside the gene matches. This chain's CDR3 is CASSQGVAGGHNEQFF. For the CDR3, the DNA is TGCGCCAGCAGCCAAGGGGTAGCGGGAGGACACAATGAGCAGTTCTTC.

V gene TRBV1 combines with J gene TRBJ2-1; TRBD1 is taken as the D call from the table, unchecked against the DNA. TRBV1 is shown as a pseudogene. This CDR3 spans 14 amino acids. CDR3 region: CTRLPTGLEYEQFF. CDR3 bases: TGCACCAGACTTCCGACAGGTTTGGAGTATGAGCAGTTCTTC.

The V gene is TRBV11-1, the J gene TRBJ2-1, with TRBD1 identical over 7 bases. Germline V lookup: CDR1 SGHAT, CDR2 FQDESV (reference sequence). The CDR3 is 13 amino acids. J lost 9 bases, V lost 2 bases, and 4 bases had no gene match. CDR3: CASSLSGDSEQFF. The CDR3 region has the DNA TGTGCCAGCAGCTTATCCGGGGACAGTGAGCAGTTCTTC.

J is TRBJ2-7 and V is TRBV28, with a weak D call TRBD1 (7 bases). The CDR3 totals 16 residues. V was cut by 7 bases and J by 6 bases, with 25 bases left in between. In germline, CDR1 is MDHEN, CDR2 SYDVKM. The chain's CDR3 is CASTPRGVGQGGEQYF. As DNA, the CDR3 is TGTGCCAGCACCCCCCGGGGCGTAGGGCAGGGGGGCGAGCAGTACTTC.

This chain joins TRBV5-1 and TRBJ2-5; D gene uncertain. Trimming took 0 bases from V and 4 from J, leaving 7 bases between them. Germline V lookup: CDR1 SGHRS, CDR2 YFSETQ. The CDR3 loop spans 13 amino acids. CDR3 region: CASSLEQAETQYF. CDR3 nucleotide sequence: TGCGCCAGCAGCTTGGAGCAGGCAGAGACCCAGTACTTC.

The chain carries TRBV2 and TRBJ2-7, with TRBD2 identical over 7 bases. The CDR3 runs to 13 residues. V was pared by 5 bases and J by 2 bases, with 3 bases of the junction left unmatched. CDR1 SNHLY and CDR2 FYNNEI come from the germline V gene. The CDR3 reads CASSTGTTYEQYF. In nucleotides, the CDR3 is TGTGCCAGCAGTACGGGGACTACCTACGAGCAGTACTTC.

This sequence joins TRBV29-1 and TRBJ2-7; 11 positions match TRBD2. Trimming at V came to 7 bases and at J to 5 bases, leaving 4 bases not matched to a gene. The CDR3 extends over 12 amino acids. Germline CDR1 and CDR2: SQVTM and ANQGSEA. The CDR3, as DNA: TGCAGCGGGCTAGCGGGAGGTAACGAGCAGTACTTC. Amino acid sequence: CSGLAGGNEQYF.

The rearrangement links TRBV5-1 to TRBJ2-2; 9 bases are shared with TRBD1. Germline V gene lookup returns CDR1 SGHRS and CDR2 YFSETQ. The CDR3 has 15 amino acids. Unmatched junction bases numbered 6, after V lost 6 bases and J lost 3 bases. The chain's CDR3 is CASNLGTGHTGELFF. CDR3 DNA sequence: TGCGCCAGCAATCTCGGGACAGGGCACACCGGGGAGCTGTTTTTT.

CDR3: CASSLPRVGAKNIQYF. Here the CDR3 DNA reads TGTGCCAGCAGCTTACCCAGGGTGGGGGCCAAAAACATTCAGTACTTC. This sequence joins TRBV7-2 and TRBJ2-4; weak D call: TRBD1 (5 bases). CDR3 length equals 16 residues. The germline V gene encodes CDR1 SGHTA and CDR2 FQGNSA. V was cut by 2 bases and J by 1 base, with 12 bases left in between.

The chain is built from TRBV11-2 and TRBJ2-5, with D perhaps TRBD1 (5 bases). CDR1 and CDR2 from the germline V gene are SGHAT and FQNNGV. The CDR3 totals 14 residues. V was trimmed by 3 bases and J by 1 base, leaving 9 bases between them. The CDR3 DNA reads as TGTGCCAGCAGCTTGACCAGGGTCCAAGAGACCCAGTACTTC. It codes for CASSLTRVQETQYF.

This rearrangement joins TRBV28 to TRBJ1-1; TRBD1 matches 9 bases. The CDR3 covers 15 residues. CDR1 MDHEN and CDR2 SYDVKM come from the germline V gene. The junction had 2 bases not matched to a gene; V was cut back by 2 bases and J by 1 base. CDR3 sequence (DNA): TGTGCCAGCAGTTTAGCGGGACAGGGGAACACTGAAGCTTTCTTT. This gives the protein CASSLAGQGNTEAFF.

In this sample, this clone turned up once. V gene TRBV3-1 (or the pseudogene TRBV3-2) combines with J gene TRBJ2-4, with D possibly being TRBD1 (5 bases). V gave up 4 bases and J gave up 0 bases, with 7 bases separating them. This CDR3 is 14 amino acids long. The germline gives CDR1 LGHDT, CDR2 YNNKEL (reference sequence). The CDR3 loop is CASSPGIAKNIQYF. The CDR3 DNA is TGTGCCAGCAGCCCAGGGATAGCCAAAAACATTCAGTACTTC.

The V gene is TRBV28, the J gene TRBJ2-7; D gene unclear. Trimming took 7 bases from V and 3 from J, leaving 13 bases between them. The CDR3 length is 13 residues. Germline V gene data show CDR1 as MDHEN and CDR2 as SYDVKM. This CDR3 reads CASTGSTHYEQYF. The CDR3 coding sequence is TGTGCCAGCACCGGGTCGACCCACTACGAGCAGTACTTC.

The chain has TRBV5-4 and TRBJ2-5; possible D gene TRBD1, 6 bases. The CDR3 length is 14 residues. V lost 3 bases, J lost 1 base, and 10 bases lay in between. Looked up from germline, CDR1 is SGHNT and CDR2 is YYREEE (reference sequence). The chain's CDR3 is CASSSDRFQETQYF. The CDR3 DNA is TGTGCCAGCAGCTCTGACAGGTTCCAAGAGACCCAGTACTTC.

The rearrangement uses TRBV5-3 and TRBJ2-1, with 7 bases identical to TRBD2. TRBV5-3 falls under the ORF class, with uncertain function. The length of the CDR3 is 18 residues. V trimming: 6 bases; J trimming: 0 bases; junction bases outside the gene matches: 15. For the CDR3, the DNA is TGTGCCAGAAAAGCGGGCGGGAGAGACCAGAGCTCCTACAATGAGCAGTTCTTC. The encoded protein is CARKAGGRDQSSYNEQFF.

V gene TRBV7-8 combines with J gene TRBJ2-1; weak D call: TRBD1 (5 bases). The CDR3 length is 14 residues. V lost 1 base to trimming and J lost 4 bases, with 8 bases between them. Germline V CDR1 and CDR2: SGHVS, FQNEAQ. CDR3 coding DNA: TGTGCCAGCAGCTTAGGGGGCCGGTACAATGAGCAGTTCTTC. Translation gives CASSLGGRYNEQFF.